This T cell receptor (beta chain) was recorded in a study of blood T cell repertoires in COVID-19. Study as a whole: Some COVID-19 samples were acute and others convalescent; all came from the United States, Italy and Spain. T cells, B-cell-depleted T cells, or PBMCs supplied cDNA or gDNA.

In terms of age and location, participants ranged from about 18 to 90 years and lived in under 30 US areas. Original methodology: Counts of nucleated cells, estimated from reference gene primer amplification, were obtained. Profiling relied on immunoSEQ multiplex PCR, and the TCRdb table lists in-frame clones only, not all of them. Clone size and V and J calls were adopted from that table, with D and trimming inferred from the DNA. The sample consists of a few hundred thousand clones, approximately 91% of them appearing once. Input material: PBMCs or T cells enriched from blood (not recorded which). This TCR was recovered from a human donor in a cohort exposed to, infected with or recovered from COVID-19 (not recorded which). The donor label of this sample is uncertain.

The DNA of the CDR3 is TGTGCCAGCAGCCCAAACCCCTACGGGGGATTTTTGGATTCACCCCTCCACTTT. Translated, it gives CASSPNPYGGFLDSPLHF. This chain links TRBV13 with TRBJ1-6, with D possibly matching TRBD1 (5 bases). V was trimmed by 5 bases and J by 8 bases, leaving 25 bases between them. The CDR3 is made up of 18 amino acids. Germline loops: CDR1 PRHDT, CDR2 FYEKMQ (reference sequence).